The subject of this entry is one TCR beta chain. The CDR3 extends over 16 amino acids. Losses at the gene ends were 2 bases for V and 4 bases for J; bases not matched to a gene: 9. Germline values: CDR1 SGHAT, CDR2 FQNNGV. The data were produced by immunoSEQ multiplex PCR, yet TCRdb's version contains in-frame clones alone and is incomplete. This sample has about 360,000 clones, with roughly 87% found just once. The data stem from a study of blood T cell repertoires in COVID-19. Background on the study: Samples taken during acute and convalescent COVID-19 were collected in the United States, Italy and Spain.

The sequence was collected from a woman aged 40 to 49 with acute COVID-19. The sequenced sample was PBMCs or T cells enriched from blood (not recorded which). J is TRBJ2-7 and V is TRBV11-2, with TRBD2 matching over 9 bases. CDR3 DNA sequence: TGTGCCAGCAGCTTAATTCCGAGCGGGGGGTTGTACGAGCAGTACTTC. Protein: CASSLIPSGGLYEQYF.